The 31 T cell receptor beta chains listed next were all sequenced from one sample in a study of CD8+CD57+ T cells in acquired aplastic anemia. The template used for profiling TCR beta VDJ and CDR3 was genomic DNA. Each CDR3 protein gets one entry after TCRdb re-called the reads with MiXCR. The sample holds 260,000 or so distinct CDR3 sequences, approximately 79% seen once. Previously, flow cytometry had revealed CD8+CD57+ cell expansion in the patients chosen for sequencing. The sequenced sample was sorted CD4+, CD8+, or CD8+CD57+ T cells (not recorded which) from PBMCs. These TCRs come from a human donor with aplastic anemia.

J is TRBJ2-5 and V is TRBV20-1; D is possibly TRBD2 (5 bases). Deletions cut 6 bases from V and 9 bases from J, with 38 bases between. The CDR3 contains 19 residues. Germline V gene sequence: CDR1 DFQATT, CDR2 SNEGSKA (reference sequence). CDR3 DNA sequence: TGCAGTGCCCTCGATAGGGATCTTCGCGTCGGGGTCAGCAATCAGCCCCAGTACTTC. As protein: CSALDRDLRVGVSNQPQYF.

This clonotype was picked up one time. V usage is TRBV2 and J usage is TRBJ2-1; 10 bases map to TRBD2. Losses at the gene ends were 4 bases for V and 7 bases for J; bases not matched to a gene: 10. Germline V gene sequence: CDR1 SNHLY, CDR2 FYNNEI. CDR3 size: 16 residues. The CDR3 here is CASSALPSGSKNEQFF. The CDR3 bases are TGTGCCAGCAGTGCCCTACCTAGCGGGAGTAAAAATGAGCAGTTCTTC.

In the case of this clonotype: The conserved phenylalanine or tryptophan normally closing the CDR3 is absent here, so this likely arose from a read error. Because the CDR3's place on the DNA is in doubt, the DNA is left out and the CDR3 is given as listed by TCRdb. The chain couples TRBV7-9 to TRBJ2-1; TRBD2, the table's D call, lacks a check against the DNA. Germline CDR1 reads SEHNR; CDR2 reads FQNEAQ (reference sequence). The CDR3 is made up of 13 amino acids, end residues included. The chain's CDR3 is CASSFQRSGGQDD.

As concerns this clonotype: One end of the junction varies from germline; a read error may be responsible. This chain connects TRBV7-7 to TRBJ2-3; D possibly corresponds to TRBD1 (5 bases). The CDR3 loop spans 12 amino acids. The germline V gene has CDR1 SSHAT and CDR2 FNYEAQ (reference sequence). CDR3 protein: CSSSIGAGTLNF. The CDR3 coding sequence is TGTTCCAGCAGCATAGGGGCAGGTACACTGAATTTT.

For this clonotype: One end of the junction is discordant with germline, which a read error may explain. The V and J genes are TRBV24-1 and TRBJ2-3; D not resolved. The CDR3 length is 11 residues. Germline V lookup: CDR1 KGHDR, CDR2 SFDVKD. The CDR3 protein is CATRDSYTQYF. CDR3 sequence (DNA): TGTGCAACCAGAGATTCCTACACGCAGTATTTT.

Comments on this clonotype: At one boundary the junction diverges from the germline segment, which might be a read error. The rearrangement joins TRBV7-2 to TRBJ2-2; 7 bases fit TRBD2. This CDR3 spans 14 amino acids. The germline gives CDR1 SGHTA, CDR2 FQGNSA. CDR3 loop: CASNDGGNPGELFF. The CDR3 DNA sequence: TGTGCCAGCAACGACGGGGGGAACCCCGGGGAGCTGTTTTTT.

Concerning this clonotype: An end of the junction does not agree with germline; a read error may underlie this. The chain is built from TRBV7-8 and TRBJ2-7; D could derive from TRBD1 or TRBD2 (5 bases each). Germline values: CDR1 SGHVS, CDR2 FQNEAQ. The CDR3 is made up of 15 amino acids. CDR3 bases: TGTGCCAGCAGCTTAAGGGACGGACTCGCTAAGGAGCATTACTTC. Translating it yields CASSLRDGLAKEHYF.

Turning to this clonotype: The limits of the CDR3 on the DNA are not certain, so only TCRdb's listed CDR3 is given. This sequence joins TRBV24-1 and TRBJ2-1; the table's D call TRBD1 went unverified against the DNA. The V gene's germline CDR1 is KGHDR and CDR2 SFDVKD. The CDR3 is 12 residues long, ends included. The CDR3 sequence is CATFAGGNGQFF.

The chain has TRBV24-1 and TRBJ1-6; TRBD1 is a possible D gene (6 bases). From germline, CDR1 is KGHDR and CDR2 SFDVKD. V lost 4 bases and J lost 5, with 8 bases in between. This CDR3 has 14 residues. For the CDR3, the DNA is TGTGCCACCAGTGACTACAGGGATAATTCACCCCTCCACTTT. It yields the protein CATSDYRDNSPLHF.

About this clonotype itself: At one end, the junction sequence differs from germline, possibly due to a read error. The chain joins TRBV7-2 to TRBJ2-7; tentative D call: TRBD1 (6 bases). The CDR3 totals 14 residues. Germline values: CDR1 SGHTA, CDR2 FQGNSA. The CDR3, as DNA: TGTGCCAGCAGCCTACCCCACGGGACAAACGAGCCGTACTTC. This translates into CASSLPHGTNEPYF.

The chain uses TRBV7-8 and TRBJ2-1, with 9 positions matching TRBD2. The germline gives CDR1 SGHVS, CDR2 FQNEAQ. V lost 3 bases and J lost 13; bases outside the gene matches: 16. CDR3 size: 16 residues. The CDR3 bases are TGTGCCAGCAGCTTTCAACCAGGCGGGAGGGCCCTTTACCAGTTCTTC. It is translated as CASSFQPGGRALYQFF.

The chain has TRBV7-2 and TRBJ2-3, with TRBD2 as a possible D gene (7 bases). CDR1 and CDR2 (germline): SGHTA, FQGNSA. Trimming removed 5 bases at V and 4 bases at J, with 16 bases between. The CDR3 has 15 amino acids. This CDR3 reads CASSGRGGAADTQYF. Written as DNA, the CDR3 is TGTGCCAGCAGCGGGAGGGGGGGCGCCGCAGATACGCAGTATTTT.

The CDR3 reads CASSLEATAVKQGFF. CDR3 coding DNA: TGTGCCAGCAGCTTAGAGGCCACCGCCGTCAAACAAGGTTTCTTT. The gene calls are TRBV7-3 and TRBJ1-1; D is unresolved. V lost 2 bases and J 13 bases, leaving 23 bases between the germline ends. CDR1 and CDR2 (germline): SGHTA, FQGTGA. CDR3 length: 15 residues.

The rearrangement joins TRBV7-2 to TRBJ2-1; TRBD2 aligns across 8 bases. This CDR3 comprises 16 residues. With V trimmed by 5 bases and J by 12 bases, 18 bases remained unmatched. CDR1 and CDR2 (germline): SGHTA, FQGNSA. The CDR3 loop is CASSLHRGGGSGGQFF. The CDR3 coding sequence is TGTGCCAGCAGCCTCCACCGAGGCGGGGGGAGCGGGGGGCAGTTCTTC. Drawing the rest from reference TRBV7-2 and TRBJ2-1, the complete variable domain is GAGVSQSPSNKVTEKGKDVELRCDPISGHTALYWYRQSLGQGLEFLIYFQGNSAPDKSGLPSDRFSAERTGGSVSTLTIQRTQQEDSAVYLCASSLHRGGGSGGQFFGPGTRLTVL.

This clonotype was counted a single time. The chain combines TRBV14 with TRBJ2-3; the D gene is possibly TRBD1 (5 bases). V was trimmed by 4 bases and J by 0 bases, leaving 11 bases between them. The CDR3 has 15 amino acids. Germline loops: CDR1 SGHDN, CDR2 FVKESK. CDR3 loop: CASSLRQHSTDTQYF. The CDR3 nucleotides read TGTGCCAGCAGCCTCCGACAGCATAGCACAGATACGCAGTATTTT.

This clonotype was recorded only once. The junction differs from germline at one of its ends, possibly a read error. The V and J genes are TRBV7-2 and TRBJ1-2; TRBD1 might be the D (5 bases). Per the germline V gene, CDR1 is SGHTA and CDR2 is FQGNSA. The CDR3 totals 15 residues. CDR3 region: CASSGGGGHKQGFTF. DNA for the CDR3: TGTGCCAGCAGCGGGGGGGGAGGCCATAAGCAGGGCTTCACCTTC.

The chain links TRBV2 to TRBJ1-2, with 7 bases matching TRBD1. This CDR3 is 13 amino acids long. Germline CDR1 SNHLY, CDR2 FYNNEI. V lost 6 bases to trimming and J lost 2 bases; unmatched junction nucleotides: 3. The CDR3 spells CASRVTGNYGYTF. The CDR3 DNA reads as TGTGCCAGCAGGGTGACAGGGAACTATGGCTACACCTTC.

The J gene is TRBJ1-5, the V gene TRBV12-3 or TRBV12-4; D call uncertain. The CDR3 runs to 12 residues. Trimming shortened V by 3 bases and J by 4 bases, and 4 bases separated the two germline ends. CDR3 nucleotides: TGTGCCAGCAGTTTTAGTAATCAGCCCCAGCATTTT. It yields the protein CASSFSNQPQHF.

As to this clonotype: No DNA is shown, since the ends of the CDR3 on it are uncertain; the CDR3 is the one TCRdb lists. This rearrangement joins TRBV7-3 to TRBJ1-1; the tabulated D call, TRBD1, remains unverified against the DNA. Including both end residues, the CDR3 is 15 amino acids long. CDR1 and CDR2 (germline): SGHTA, FQGTGA. The CDR3 sequence: CASSKGGTQYFGPFF.

Only a few counts were recorded for this clonotype. The chain combines TRBV7-8 with TRBJ2-7; D might be TRBD2 (6 bases). CDR1 and CDR2 (germline): SGHVS, FQNEAQ. The CDR3 length is 18 residues. V lost 0 bases and J 4 bases, leaving 22 bases between the germline ends. The CDR3 reads CASSLAGGADTLYYEQYV. The CDR3 bases are TGTGCCAGCAGCTTAGCGGGAGGCGCCGATACGCTTTATTACGAGCAGTACGTC.

The V call is TRBV2, the J call TRBJ2-7, with D maybe TRBD1 (5 bases). The V gene lost 6 bases and the J gene lost 4 bases, with 16 bases spanning the gap. CDR1 SNHLY and CDR2 FYNNEI come from the germline V gene. The CDR3 covers 14 residues. CDR3 amino acids: CASSDWQGGYEQYF. CDR3 coding DNA: TGTGCCAGCAGCGACTGGCAGGGTGGATACGAGCAGTACTTC. Together with reference TRBV2 and TRBJ2-7, the CDR3 gives the full variable domain: EPEVTQTPSHQVTQMGQEVILRCVPISNHLYFYWYRQILGQKVEFLVSFYNNEISEKSEIFDDQFSVERPDGSNFTLKIRSTKLEDSAMYFCASSDWQGGYEQYFGPGTRLTVT.

The CDR3 here is CASSLARGPATLSYEQYV. DNA of the CDR3: TGTGCCAGCAGCTTAGCGCGAGGTCCCGCTACGCTTTCCTACGAGCAGTACGTC. V usage is TRBV7-8 and J usage is TRBJ2-7; D is unresolved. V lost 0 bases, J lost 1 base, and 19 bases lay in between. The CDR3 has 18 amino acids. Germline values: CDR1 SGHVS, CDR2 FQNEAQ.

This clonotype showed up just a few times. The rearrangement links TRBV2 to TRBJ1-2; D perhaps matches TRBD1 (5 bases). Trimming left V 3 bases short and J 7 bases short, with 15 bases between. This CDR3 is built from 14 residues. Germline-derived CDR1 and CDR2 are SNHLY and FYNNEI. The CDR3 DNA is TGTGCCAGCAGTGAGTGGCAGGGAGGGTTTGGCTACACCTTC. It specifies CASSEWQGGFGYTF.

The chain combines TRBV7-6 with TRBJ2-1; 9 nucleotides line up with TRBD2. CDR1 and CDR2 from the germline V gene are SGHVS and FNYEAQ. The CDR3 is 15 amino acids. J was trimmed by 16 bases and V by 7 bases; bases with no gene match: 20. The CDR3 sequence is CASTIAGVSSGANFF. CDR3 nucleotide sequence: TGTGCCAGCACCATAGCGGGGGTCTCCTCCGGTGCCAACTTCTTC.

V and J are TRBV5-1 and TRBJ2-3, with D perhaps given as TRBD1 or TRBD2 (6 bases each). This CDR3 has 14 amino acids. Germline V lookup: CDR1 SGHRS, CDR2 YFSETQ. Deletions cut 10 bases from V and 7 bases from J, with 22 bases between. CDR3 in amino acids: CASLWGADTHTQYF. The CDR3 nucleotides are TGCGCCTCCCTTTGGGGGGCAGATACGCATACGCAGTATTTT. The variable domain in full, completed from reference TRBV5-1 and TRBJ2-3, reads KAGVTQTPRYLIKTRGQQVTLSCSPISGHRSVSWYQQTPGQGLQFLFEYFSETQRNKGNFPGRFSGRQFSNSRSEMNVSTLELGDSALYLCASLWGADTHTQYFGPGTRLTVL.

CDR3 loop: CASSFEPTGNSPLHF. CDR3 sequence (DNA): TGTGCCAGCAGCTTCGAGCCCACAGGGAATTCACCCCTCCACTTT. The chain joins TRBV11-3 to TRBJ1-6; perhaps TRBD1 as D (6 bases). V was trimmed by 3 bases and J by 7 bases, leaving 13 bases between them. CDR1 and CDR2 from the germline V gene are SGHNT and YENEEA. The CDR3 is 15 residues long.

Only one count was recorded for this clonotype. The chain links TRBV7-2 to TRBJ2-7, with 10 bases lining up with TRBD2. The V and J ends lost 3 bases and 1 base, in that order; junction bases with no gene match: 12. From germline, CDR1 is SGHTA and CDR2 FQGNSA. CDR3 size: 18 residues. The CDR3 bases are TGTGCCAGCAGCTTGCAACTAGCGGGAAGAGCCCTTTCCTACGAGCAGTACGTC. Its translation is CASSLQLAGRALSYEQYV.

The table lists this clonotype with many counts. This chain joins TRBV25-1 and TRBJ2-1; D call uncertain. Deletions cut 5 bases from V and 3 bases from J, with 11 bases between. The CDR3 loop spans 14 amino acids. Germline V CDR1 and CDR2: MGHDK, SYGVNS. Written as DNA, the CDR3 is TGTGCCAGCAGTAGCCCGGGCGACTACAATGAGCAGTTCTTC. Translated, it gives CASSSPGDYNEQFF.

This sequence joins TRBV7-2 and TRBJ2-3, with D perhaps matching TRBD2 (5 bases). Germline CDR1 reads SGHTA; CDR2 reads FQGNSA. The CDR3 is made up of 13 amino acids. Deletions cut 4 bases from V and 9 bases from J, with 14 bases between. The CDR3, as DNA: TGTGCCAGCAGCTCAACCCACGGCGGGACGCAGTATTTT. This sequence encodes CASSSTHGGTQYF.

V gene TRBV15 combines with J gene TRBJ2-7; 7 nucleotides agree with TRBD1. Gene TRBJ2-5 matches the end of the DNA better, so the J call may be wrong. The CDR3 spans 14 residues. The germline V gene has CDR1 LNHNV and CDR2 YYDKDF (reference sequence). The CDR3 spells CATSLGAGGETQYF. Here the CDR3 DNA reads TGTGCCACCAGCTTGGGCGCAGGGGGAGAGACCCAGTACTTC.

The CDR3 reads CASSPGPGQSYEQYF. For the CDR3, the DNA is TGTGCCAGCAGCCCAGGTCCGGGACAGTCCTACGAGCAGTACTTC. The V gene is TRBV13, the J gene TRBJ2-7; 7 bases agree with TRBD1. This CDR3 is 15 amino acids long. Germline CDR1 and CDR2: PRHDT and FYEKMQ (reference sequence). Unmatched junction bases numbered 8, after V lost 5 bases and J lost 1 base.